In this sample, the clone carrying this T cell receptor beta chain turned up many times. The antigen is unknown. The sample comes from a study of response to subunit inactivated influenza vaccine. Germline V gene data show CDR1 as MDHEN and CDR2 as SYDVKM. There are 15 residues in the CDR3. V lost 6 bases, J lost 0 bases, and 12 bases lay in between. Study-wide results and limits: The authors suggested that few new T cells are recruited per seasonal influenza vaccination.

MiXCR was run by TCRdb on the RT-PCR reads, yielding one entry per CDR3 protein. The profile shows 590,000 or so distinct CDR3 sequences, roughly 15% of them singletons. The TCR sequence derives from a man aged 50-60 years who received an inactivated influenza vaccine. The chain employs TRBV28 and TRBJ2-1, with D maybe TRBD1 (5 bases). The material was PBMCs from blood, obtained less than 15 days before vaccination. DNA for the CDR3: TGTGCCAGCAGGGCCAGGGCGAACTCCTACAATGAGCAGTTCTTC. Amino acids: CASRARANSYNEQFF.